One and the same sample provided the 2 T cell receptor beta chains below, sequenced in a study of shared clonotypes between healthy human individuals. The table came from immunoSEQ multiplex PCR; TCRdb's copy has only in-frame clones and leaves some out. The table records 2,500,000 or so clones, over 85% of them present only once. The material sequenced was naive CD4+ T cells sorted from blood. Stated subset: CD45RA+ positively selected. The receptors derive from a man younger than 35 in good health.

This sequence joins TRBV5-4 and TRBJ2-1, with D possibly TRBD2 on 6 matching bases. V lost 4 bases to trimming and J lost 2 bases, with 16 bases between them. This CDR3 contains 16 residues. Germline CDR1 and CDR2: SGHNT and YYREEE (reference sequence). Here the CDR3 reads CASSPGGPGTYNEQFF. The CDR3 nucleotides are TGTGCCAGCAGCCCTGGAGGGCCAGGAACCTACAATGAGCAGTTCTTC.

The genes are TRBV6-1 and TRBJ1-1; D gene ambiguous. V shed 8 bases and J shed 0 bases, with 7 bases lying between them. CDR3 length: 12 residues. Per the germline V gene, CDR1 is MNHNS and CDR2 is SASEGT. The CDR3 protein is CASGRMNTEAFF. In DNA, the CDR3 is TGTGCCAGCGGGAGGATGAACACTGAAGCTTTCTTT.